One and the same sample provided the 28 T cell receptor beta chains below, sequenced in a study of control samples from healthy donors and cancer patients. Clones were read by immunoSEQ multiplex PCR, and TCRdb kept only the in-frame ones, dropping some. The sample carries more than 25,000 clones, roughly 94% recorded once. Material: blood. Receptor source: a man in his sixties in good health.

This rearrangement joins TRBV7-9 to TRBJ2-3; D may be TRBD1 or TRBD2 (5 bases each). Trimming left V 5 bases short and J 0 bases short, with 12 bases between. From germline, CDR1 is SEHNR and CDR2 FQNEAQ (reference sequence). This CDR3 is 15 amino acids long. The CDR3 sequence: CASSKGTISTDTQYF. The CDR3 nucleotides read TGTGCCAGCAGCAAAGGGACGATTAGCACAGATACGCAGTATTTT.

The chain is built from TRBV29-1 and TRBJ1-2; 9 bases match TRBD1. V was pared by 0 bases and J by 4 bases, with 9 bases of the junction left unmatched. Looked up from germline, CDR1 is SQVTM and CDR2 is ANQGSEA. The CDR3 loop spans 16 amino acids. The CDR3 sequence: CSVEDRWQQGAYGYTF. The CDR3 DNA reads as TGCAGCGTTGAAGATCGGTGGCAACAGGGGGCCTATGGCTACACCTTC.

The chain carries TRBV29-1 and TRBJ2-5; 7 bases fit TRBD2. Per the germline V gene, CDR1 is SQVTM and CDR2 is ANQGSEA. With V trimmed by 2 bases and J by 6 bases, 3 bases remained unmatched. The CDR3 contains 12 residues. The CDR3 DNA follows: TGCAGCGTTGAAAGGGGAGGGAAGACCCAGTACTTC. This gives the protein CSVERGGKTQYF.

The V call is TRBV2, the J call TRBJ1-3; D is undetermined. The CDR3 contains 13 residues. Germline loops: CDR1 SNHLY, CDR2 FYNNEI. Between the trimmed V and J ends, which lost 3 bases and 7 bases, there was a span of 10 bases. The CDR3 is CASSDGPRNTIYF. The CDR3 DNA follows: TGTGCCAGCAGTGATGGGCCGAGGAACACCATATATTTT. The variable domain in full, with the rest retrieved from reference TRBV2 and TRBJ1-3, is EPEVTQTPSHQVTQMGQEVILRCVPISNHLYFYWYRQILGQKVEFLVSFYNNEISEKSEIFDDQFSVERPDGSNFTLKIRSTKLEDSAMYFCASSDGPRNTIYFGEGSWLTVV.

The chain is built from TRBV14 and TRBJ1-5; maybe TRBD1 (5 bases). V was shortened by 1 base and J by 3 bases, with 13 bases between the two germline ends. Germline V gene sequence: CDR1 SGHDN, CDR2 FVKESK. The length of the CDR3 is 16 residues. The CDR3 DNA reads TGTGCCAGCAGCCAAGTGTCTGGGGGGATCAATCAGCCCCAGCATTTT. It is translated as CASSQVSGGINQPQHF.

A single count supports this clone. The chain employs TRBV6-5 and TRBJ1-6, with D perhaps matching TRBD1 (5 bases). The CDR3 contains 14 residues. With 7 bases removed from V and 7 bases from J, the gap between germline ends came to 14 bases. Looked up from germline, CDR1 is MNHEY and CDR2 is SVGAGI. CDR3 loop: CASTQSGANSPLHF. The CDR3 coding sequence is TGTGCCAGCACGCAAAGCGGGGCAAATTCACCCCTCCACTTT.

Written as DNA, the CDR3 is TGTGCCAGCTCACCCAGTAGACGAAGGAATGAAAAACTGTTTTTT. It codes for CASSPSRRRNEKLFF. The V call is TRBV18, the J call TRBJ1-4; D unresolved. Germline CDR1 reads KGHSH; CDR2 reads LQKENI. V was pared by 3 bases and J by 5 bases, with 13 bases between. The CDR3 consists of 15 residues.

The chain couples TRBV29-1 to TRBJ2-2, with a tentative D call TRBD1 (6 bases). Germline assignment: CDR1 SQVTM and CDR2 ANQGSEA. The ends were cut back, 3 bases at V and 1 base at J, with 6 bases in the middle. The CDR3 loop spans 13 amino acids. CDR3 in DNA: TGCAGCGTTGAGGGACAGAACACCGGGGAGCTGTTTTTT. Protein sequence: CSVEGQNTGELFF.

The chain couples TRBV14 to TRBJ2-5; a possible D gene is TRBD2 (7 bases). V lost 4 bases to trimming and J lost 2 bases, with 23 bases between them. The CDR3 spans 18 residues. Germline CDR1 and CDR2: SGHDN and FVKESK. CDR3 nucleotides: TGTGCCAGCAGCCTTCTTCGCGGGGGCCGTCCAAATCAAGAGACCCAGTACTTC. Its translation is CASSLLRGGRPNQETQYF.

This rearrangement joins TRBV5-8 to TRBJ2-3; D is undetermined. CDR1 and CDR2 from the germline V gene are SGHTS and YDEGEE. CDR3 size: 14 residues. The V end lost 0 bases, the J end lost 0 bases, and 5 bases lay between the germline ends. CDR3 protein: CASSLAPSTDTQYF. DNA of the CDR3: TGTGCCAGCAGCTTGGCCCCAAGCACAGATACGCAGTATTTT.

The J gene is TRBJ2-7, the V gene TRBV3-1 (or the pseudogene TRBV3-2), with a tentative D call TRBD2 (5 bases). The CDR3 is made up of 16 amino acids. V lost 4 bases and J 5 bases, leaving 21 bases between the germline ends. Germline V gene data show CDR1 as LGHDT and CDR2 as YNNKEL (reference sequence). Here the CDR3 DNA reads TGTGCCAGCAGCCCCCGGGTGTTGGGAGCCCCCAACGAGCAGTACTTC. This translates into CASSPRVLGAPNEQYF.

The CDR3 loop reads CSGLNEKLFF. In nucleotides, the CDR3 is TGCAGTGGGCTGAACGAAAAACTGTTTTTT. This chain uses TRBV20-1 with TRBJ1-4; D ambiguous. Between the trimmed V and J ends, which lost 7 bases and 8 bases, there was a span of 8 bases. The germline V gene has CDR1 DFQATT and CDR2 SNEGSKA (reference sequence). The length of the CDR3 is 10 residues.

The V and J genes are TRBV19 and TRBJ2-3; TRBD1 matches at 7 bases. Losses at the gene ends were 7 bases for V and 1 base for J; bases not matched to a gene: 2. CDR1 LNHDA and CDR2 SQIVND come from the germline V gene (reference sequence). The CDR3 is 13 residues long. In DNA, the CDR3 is TGTGCCAGTAAGAGGGGGCGCACAGATACGCAGTATTTT. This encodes CASKRGRTDTQYF.

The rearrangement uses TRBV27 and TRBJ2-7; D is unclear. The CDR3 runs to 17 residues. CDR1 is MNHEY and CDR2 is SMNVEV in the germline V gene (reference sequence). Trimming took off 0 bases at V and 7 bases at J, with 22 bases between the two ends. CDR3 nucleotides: TGTGCCAGCAGTTTATCGGGGTCAGGAGTTTCCATACGGGAGCAGTACTTC. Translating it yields CASSLSGSGVSIREQYF.

The CDR3 sequence: CASSFDRAGNTIYF. Written as DNA, the CDR3 is TGCGCCAGCAGCTTCGACAGGGCTGGAAACACCATATATTTT. The chain joins TRBV5-1 to TRBJ1-3; 7 nucleotides line up with TRBD1. Germline V gives CDR1 SGHRS, CDR2 YFSETQ. The CDR3 sequence is 14 residues long. J gave up 2 bases and V 2 bases, and 1 base lay outside the gene matches.

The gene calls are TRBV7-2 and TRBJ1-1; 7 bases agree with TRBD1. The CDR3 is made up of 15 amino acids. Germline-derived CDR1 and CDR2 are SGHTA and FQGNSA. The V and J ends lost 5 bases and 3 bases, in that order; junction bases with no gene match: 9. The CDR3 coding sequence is TGTGCCAGCAGCCAGAACCGAGGGGGCTACACTGAAGCTTTCTTT. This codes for CASSQNRGGYTEAFF.

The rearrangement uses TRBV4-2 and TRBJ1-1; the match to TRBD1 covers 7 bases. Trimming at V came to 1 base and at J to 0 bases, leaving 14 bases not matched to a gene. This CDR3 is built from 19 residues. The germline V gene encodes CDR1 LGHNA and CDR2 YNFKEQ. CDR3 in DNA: TGTGCCAGCAGCCAAGTGCCCCAGGGGGGAGGGGGCATGAACACTGAAGCTTTCTTT. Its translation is CASSQVPQGGGGMNTEAFF.

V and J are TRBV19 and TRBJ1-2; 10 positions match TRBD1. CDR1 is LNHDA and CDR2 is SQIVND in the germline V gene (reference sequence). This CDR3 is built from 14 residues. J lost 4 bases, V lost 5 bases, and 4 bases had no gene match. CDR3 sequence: CASSLDRGVYGYTF. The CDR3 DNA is TGTGCCAGTAGTTTGGACAGGGGGGTCTATGGCTACACCTTC.

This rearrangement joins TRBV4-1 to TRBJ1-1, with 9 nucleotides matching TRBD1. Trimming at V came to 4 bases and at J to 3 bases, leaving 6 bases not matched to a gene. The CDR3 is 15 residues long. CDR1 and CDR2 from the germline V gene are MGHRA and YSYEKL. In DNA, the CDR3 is TGCGCCAGCAGCCCGAGGACAGGGGTGTACACTGAAGCTTTCTTT. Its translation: CASSPRTGVYTEAFF.

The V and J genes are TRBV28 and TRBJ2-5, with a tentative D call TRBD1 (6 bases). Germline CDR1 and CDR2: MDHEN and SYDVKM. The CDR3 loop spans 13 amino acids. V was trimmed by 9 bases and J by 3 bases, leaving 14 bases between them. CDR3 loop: CASRDTTKETQYF. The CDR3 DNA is TGTGCCAGTCGGGACACCACGAAAGAGACCCAGTACTTC.

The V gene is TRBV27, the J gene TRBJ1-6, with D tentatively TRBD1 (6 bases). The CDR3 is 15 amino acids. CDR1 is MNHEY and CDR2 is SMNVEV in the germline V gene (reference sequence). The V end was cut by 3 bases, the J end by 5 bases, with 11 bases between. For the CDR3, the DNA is TGTGCCAGCAGTTTTAAGGACAGCCATAATTCACCCCTCCACTTT. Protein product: CASSFKDSHNSPLHF.

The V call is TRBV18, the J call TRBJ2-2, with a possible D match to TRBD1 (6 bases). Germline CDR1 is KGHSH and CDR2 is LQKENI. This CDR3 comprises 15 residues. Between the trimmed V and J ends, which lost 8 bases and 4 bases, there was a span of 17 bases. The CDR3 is CASVRDTSLTGELFF. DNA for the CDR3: TGTGCCAGCGTCCGGGACACCTCGCTCACCGGGGAGCTGTTTTTT.

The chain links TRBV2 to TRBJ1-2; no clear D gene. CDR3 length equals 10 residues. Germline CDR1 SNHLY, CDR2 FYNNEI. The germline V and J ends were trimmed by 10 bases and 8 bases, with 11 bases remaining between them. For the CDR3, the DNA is TGTGCCAAAGAGAAGGGAGGCTACACCTTC. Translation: CAKEKGGYTF.

The CDR3 loop is CAISRGDRGPEAFF. DNA of the CDR3: TGTGCCATCAGTCGGGGGGACAGAGGGCCTGAAGCTTTCTTT. J is TRBJ1-1 and V is TRBV10-3, with 7 bases fitting TRBD1. This CDR3 contains 14 residues. Trimming took 5 bases from V and 6 from J; bases not matched to a gene: 9. Germline loops: CDR1 ENHRY, CDR2 SYGVKD.

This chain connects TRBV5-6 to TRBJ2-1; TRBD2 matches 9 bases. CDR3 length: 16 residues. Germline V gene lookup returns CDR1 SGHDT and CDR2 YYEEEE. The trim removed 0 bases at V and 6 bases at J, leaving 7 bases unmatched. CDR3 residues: CASSLALAGGRNEQFF. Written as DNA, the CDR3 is TGTGCCAGCAGCTTGGCCCTCGCGGGGGGGCGCAATGAGCAGTTCTTC.

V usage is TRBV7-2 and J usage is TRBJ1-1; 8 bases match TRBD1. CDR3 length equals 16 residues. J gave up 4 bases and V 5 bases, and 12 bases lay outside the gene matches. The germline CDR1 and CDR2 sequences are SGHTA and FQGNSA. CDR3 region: CASSALMSGQGTEAFF. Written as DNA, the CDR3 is TGTGCCAGCAGCGCCCTAATGAGTGGACAGGGCACTGAAGCTTTCTTT.

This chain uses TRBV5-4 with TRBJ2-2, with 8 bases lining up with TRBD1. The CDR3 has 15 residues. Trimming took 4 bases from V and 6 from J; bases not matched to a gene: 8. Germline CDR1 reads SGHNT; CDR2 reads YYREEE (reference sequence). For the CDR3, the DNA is TGTGCCAGCAGCCTAGGACAGGGTTCACCCGGGGAGCTGTTTTTT. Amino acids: CASSLGQGSPGELFF.

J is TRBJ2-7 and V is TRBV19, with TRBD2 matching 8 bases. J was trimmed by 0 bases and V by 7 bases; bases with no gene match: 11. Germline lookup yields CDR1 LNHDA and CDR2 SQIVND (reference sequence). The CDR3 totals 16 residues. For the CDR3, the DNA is TGTGCCAGTACTATGACCGGGGGGGCCAGCTCCTACGAGCAGTACTTC. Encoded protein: CASTMTGGASSYEQYF.